The T cell receptor (beta chain) described here comes from a study of T cell responses to AZD1222 COVID-19 vaccine. The study, taken as a whole, reports: The study found vaccine-associated CD4 TCRs spanning spike, dominant at 160-218 and 743-854. Most donors were white British and more were female, and clonal diversity was possibly underestimated.

For this clone: The antigen remains undetermined.

TCRdb's table, derived via immunoSEQ multiplex PCR, lists solely in-frame clones and lacks some. The table lists 90,000 to 110,000 clones, 89% of them singletons, with approximately 45% in the top ten. The CDR3 contains 15 residues. Material: peripheral blood, obtained 28 days after the second AZD1222 dose. The rearrangement uses TRBV12-2 and TRBJ2-7; the table names TRBD2, a call not compared with the DNA. TRBV12-2 is flagged as a pseudogene. The source of this sequence is an adult who received the AZD1222 COVID-19 vaccine. CDR3 loop: CASRLEDCCGYEQYF. In DNA, the CDR3 is TGTGCAAGTCGCTTAGAGGACTGCTGTGGGTACGAGCAGTACTTC.